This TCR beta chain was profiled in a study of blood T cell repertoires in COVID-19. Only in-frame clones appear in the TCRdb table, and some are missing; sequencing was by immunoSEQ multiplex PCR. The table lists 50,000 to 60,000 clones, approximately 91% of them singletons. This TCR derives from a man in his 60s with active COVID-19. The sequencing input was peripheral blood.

The CDR3 DNA follows: TGTGCCAGCAGTTTGGGACAGTTGCCTGAAGCTTTCTTT. Encoded protein: CASSLGQLPEAFF. The rearrangement uses TRBV12-3 or TRBV12-4 and TRBJ1-1; 7 bases are shared with TRBD1. V lost 3 bases and J lost 6; bases outside the gene matches: 4. The CDR3 length is 13 residues.